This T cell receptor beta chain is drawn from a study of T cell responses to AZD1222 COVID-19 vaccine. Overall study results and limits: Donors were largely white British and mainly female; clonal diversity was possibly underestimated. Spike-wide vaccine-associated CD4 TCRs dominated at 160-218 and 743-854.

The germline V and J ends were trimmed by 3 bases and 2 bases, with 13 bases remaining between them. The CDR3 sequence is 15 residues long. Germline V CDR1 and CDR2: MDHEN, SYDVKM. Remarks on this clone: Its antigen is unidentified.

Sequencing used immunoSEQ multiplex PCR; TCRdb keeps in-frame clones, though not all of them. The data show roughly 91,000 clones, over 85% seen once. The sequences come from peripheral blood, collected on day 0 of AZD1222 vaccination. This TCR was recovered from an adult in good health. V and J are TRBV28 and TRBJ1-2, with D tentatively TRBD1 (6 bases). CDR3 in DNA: TGTGCCAGCAGTTTGGGGGGGCGCCCAAACTATGGCTACACCTTC. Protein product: CASSLGGRPNYGYTF.